The rows below give T cell receptor beta chains drawn from one sample of a study of blood T cell repertoires in COVID-19. TCRdb's copy holds only in-frame clones and misses some; the assay was immunoSEQ multiplex PCR. Here the sample spans roughly 360,000 clones, approximately 88% being singletons. Sequences were obtained from PBMCs or T cells enriched from blood (not recorded which). The receptors shown here come from a woman younger than 45 with acute COVID-19. Each CDR3 is given with its conserved first and last residue. Each record gives: D gene, V gene, clone size, J gene, CDR3 protein, CDR3 DNA. D genes are given only for firm matches. The size entry is marked missing in some rows and otherwise reads once, few, many or a size class.

d_gene: .; v_gene: TRBV7-8; abundance: .; j_gene: TRBJ1-5; CDR3aa: CASSGAYNQPQHF; CDR3nt: TGTGCCAGCAGCGGGGCCTACAATCAGCCCCAGCATTTT
d_gene: .; v_gene: TRBV7-6; abundance: .; j_gene: TRBJ1-2; CDR3aa: CASSLVPGGYTF; CDR3nt: TGTGCCAGCAGCTTAGTACCCGGTGGCTACACCTTC
d_gene: .; v_gene: TRBV5-1; abundance: .; j_gene: TRBJ1-6; CDR3aa: CASSLVQVNSPLHF; CDR3nt: TGCGCCAGCAGCTTGGTACAGGTCAATTCACCCCTCCACTTT
d_gene: .; v_gene: TRBV24-1; abundance: .; j_gene: TRBJ1-5; CDR3aa: CATGWHGNQPQHF; CDR3nt: TGTGCCACCGGTTGGCATGGCAATCAGCCCCAGCATTTT
d_gene: TRBD1; v_gene: TRBV7-2; abundance: .; j_gene: TRBJ1-6; CDR3aa: CASSLGDSSYNSPLHF; CDR3nt: TGTGCCAGCAGCTTAGGGGACAGCTCCTATAATTCACCCCTCCACTTT
d_gene: .; v_gene: TRBV19; abundance: few; j_gene: TRBJ1-6; CDR3aa: CASSIGGTQYNSPLHF; CDR3nt: TGTGCCAGTAGTATAGGGGGGACTCAATATAATTCACCCCTCCACTTT
d_gene: .; v_gene: TRBV9; abundance: .; j_gene: TRBJ2-2; CDR3aa: CASSADGTHTGELFF; CDR3nt: TGTGCCAGCAGCGCTGATGGGACACACACCGGGGAGCTGTTTTTT
d_gene: .; v_gene: TRBV7-8; abundance: .; j_gene: TRBJ2-3; CDR3aa: CASRRRGMRIASTDTQYF; CDR3nt: TGTGCCAGCAGAAGACGGGGGATGCGGATTGCCAGCACAGATACGCAGTATTTT
d_gene: TRBD1; v_gene: TRBV2; abundance: .; j_gene: TRBJ1-2; CDR3aa: CASRQGEGGYTF; CDR3nt: TGTGCCAGCAGACAGGGGGAGGGAGGCTACACCTTC
d_gene: TRBD2; v_gene: TRBV19; abundance: .; j_gene: TRBJ2-2; CDR3aa: CASRLRGGSSYTGELFF; CDR3nt: TGTGCCAGTAGGCTTCGGGGGGGGTCGAGTTACACCGGGGAGCTGTTTTTT
d_gene: .; v_gene: TRBV5-1; abundance: .; j_gene: TRBJ2-7; CDR3aa: CASSLEGRVSYEQYF; CDR3nt: TGCGCCAGCAGCTTGGAAGGCAGGGTGTCCTACGAGCAGTACTTC
d_gene: .; v_gene: TRBV6-4; abundance: .; j_gene: TRBJ1-6; CDR3aa: CASSDSDSRNSPLHF; CDR3nt: TGTGCCAGCAGTGACTCAGACAGCCGAAATTCACCCCTCCACTTT
d_gene: .; v_gene: TRBV2; abundance: .; j_gene: TRBJ1-1; CDR3aa: CANRQATEAFF; CDR3nt: TGTGCCAACAGACAGGCCACTGAAGCTTTCTTT
d_gene: .; v_gene: TRBV30; abundance: .; j_gene: TRBJ1-1; CDR3aa: CAWSRVKGLAFF; CDR3nt: TGTGCCTGGAGCCGGGTCAAGGGGTTAGCTTTCTTT
d_gene: TRBD1; v_gene: TRBV5-1; abundance: .; j_gene: TRBJ1-1; CDR3aa: CASSLQGTTEAFF; CDR3nt: TGCGCCAGCAGCTTACAGGGGACCACTGAAGCTTTCTTT
d_gene: TRBD2; v_gene: TRBV25-1; abundance: .; j_gene: TRBJ2-1; CDR3aa: CASSDQAGRGALNEQFF; CDR3nt: TGTGCCAGCAGTGACCAAGCAGGGCGGGGGGCGCTCAATGAGCAGTTCTTC
d_gene: .; v_gene: TRBV7-9; abundance: .; j_gene: TRBJ1-5; CDR3aa: CASSHSDQPQHF; CDR3nt: TGTGCCAGCAGCCACTCGGATCAGCCCCAGCATTTT
d_gene: .; v_gene: TRBV7-3; abundance: .; j_gene: TRBJ2-2; CDR3aa: CASSAPGLNTGELFF; CDR3nt: TGTGCCAGCAGCGCTCCGGGACTGAACACCGGGGAGCTGTTTTTT
d_gene: .; v_gene: TRBV13; abundance: once; j_gene: TRBJ2-4; CDR3aa: CADPARDTLRDIQYF; CDR3nt: TGTGCCGATCCCGCCCGGGACACTCTGAGGGACATTCAGTACTTC
d_gene: TRBD2; v_gene: TRBV2; abundance: once; j_gene: TRBJ2-5; CDR3aa: CASSEALPRGGQETQYF; CDR3nt: TGTGCCAGCAGTGAAGCGCTTCCTCGGGGGGGTCAAGAGACCCAGTACTTC
d_gene: TRBD1; v_gene: TRBV6-5; abundance: .; j_gene: TRBJ1-1; CDR3aa: CASSPTTGGTEAFF; CDR3nt: TGTGCCAGCAGTCCCACCACAGGGGGGACTGAAGCTTTCTTT
d_gene: TRBD1; v_gene: TRBV7-3; abundance: .; j_gene: TRBJ1-5; CDR3aa: CASSLTGGNQPQHF; CDR3nt: TGTGCCAGCAGCTTGACAGGGGGAAATCAGCCCCAGCATTTT
d_gene: .; v_gene: TRBV5-1; abundance: once; j_gene: TRBJ2-1; CDR3aa: CASSLDDSSSLVAEQFF; CDR3nt: TGCGCCAGCAGCTTGGACGACTCTAGTTCGCTCGTTGCTGAGCAGTTCTTC
d_gene: TRBD2; v_gene: TRBV5-6; abundance: .; j_gene: TRBJ2-7; CDR3aa: CASSLAGWERGGSYEQYF; CDR3nt: TGTGCCAGCAGCTTGGCCGGATGGGAGCGGGGGGGCTCCTACGAGCAGTACTTC
d_gene: .; v_gene: TRBV19; abundance: .; j_gene: TRBJ1-5; CDR3aa: CASSISIDQPQHF; CDR3nt: TGTGCCAGTAGTATCTCAATAGATCAGCCCCAGCATTTT
d_gene: .; v_gene: TRBV18; abundance: .; j_gene: TRBJ2-1; CDR3aa: CASSPPSGFWEQFF; CDR3nt: TGTGCCAGCTCACCACCTAGCGGCTTTTGGGAGCAGTTCTTC
d_gene: .; v_gene: TRBV2; abundance: .; j_gene: TRBJ1-4; CDR3aa: CASRRTVNEKLFF; CDR3nt: TGTGCCAGCCGACGGACAGTTAATGAAAAACTGTTTTTT
d_gene: .; v_gene: TRBV18; abundance: .; j_gene: TRBJ2-3; CDR3aa: CASSPSSSPRVSTDTQYF; CDR3nt: TGTGCCAGCTCACCAAGTTCGTCTCCTCGGGTCAGCACAGATACGCAGTATTTT
d_gene: TRBD2; v_gene: TRBV3-1/TRBV3-2; abundance: once; j_gene: TRBJ2-4; CDR3aa: CASSPSASGNIQYF; CDR3nt: TGTGCCAGCAGTCCCTCGGCTAGCGGGAACATTCAGTACTTC
d_gene: .; v_gene: TRBV5-1; abundance: .; j_gene: TRBJ2-7; CDR3aa: CASSLISSGGTYEQYF; CDR3nt: TGCGCCAGCAGCTTAATCTCAAGTGGCGGGACCTACGAGCAGTACTTC
d_gene: .; v_gene: TRBV11-2; abundance: .; j_gene: TRBJ1-5; CDR3aa: CASSLTTDSPYSNQPQHF; CDR3nt: TGTGCCAGCAGCTTAACAACGGACAGTCCATATAGCAATCAGCCCCAGCATTTT
d_gene: TRBD1; v_gene: TRBV30; abundance: .; j_gene: TRBJ1-5; CDR3aa: CAWSVGTAFSNQPQHF; CDR3nt: TGTGCCTGGAGTGTAGGGACAGCGTTTAGCAATCAGCCCCAGCATTTT
d_gene: TRBD1; v_gene: TRBV19; abundance: .; j_gene: TRBJ2-4; CDR3aa: CASSIAPRDRKNIQYF; CDR3nt: TGTGCCAGTAGTATAGCTCCTCGGGACAGAAAAAACATTCAGTACTTC
d_gene: TRBD1; v_gene: TRBV11-3; abundance: .; j_gene: TRBJ1-3; CDR3aa: CASSSGTGRNTIYF; CDR3nt: TGTGCCAGCAGCTCGGGGACAGGGAGAAACACCATATATTTT
d_gene: TRBD1; v_gene: TRBV15; abundance: .; j_gene: TRBJ1-2; CDR3aa: CATSRDTGANYGYTF; CDR3nt: TGTGCCACCAGCAGGGATACAGGGGCTAACTATGGCTACACCTTC
d_gene: TRBD1; v_gene: TRBV9; abundance: .; j_gene: TRBJ1-1; CDR3aa: CASSVAPSQGTGMNTEAFF; CDR3nt: TGTGCCAGCAGCGTAGCCCCTTCACAGGGGACGGGTATGAACACTGAAGCTTTCTTT
d_gene: TRBD1; v_gene: TRBV2; abundance: once; j_gene: TRBJ1-4; CDR3aa: CASAARDRGEKLFF; CDR3nt: TGTGCCAGCGCGGCGCGTGACAGGGGGGAAAAACTGTTTTTT
d_gene: .; v_gene: TRBV7-6; abundance: .; j_gene: TRBJ1-1; CDR3aa: CASSSPGTLAAFF; CDR3nt: TGTGCCAGCAGCTCCCCAGGGACTTTGGCGGCTTTCTTT
d_gene: TRBD1; v_gene: TRBV6-1; abundance: .; j_gene: TRBJ1-5; CDR3aa: CASSEHEGASQPQHF; CDR3nt: TGTGCCAGCAGTGAACACGAGGGGGCAAGTCAGCCCCAGCATTTT